This T cell receptor beta chain is from a study of blood T cell repertoires in COVID-19. Study overall: From the United States, Italy and Spain came samples of acute and convalescent COVID-19. PBMCs, B-cell-depleted T cells, or T cells were the source of the cDNA or gDNA that made up the material.

The protocol was immunoSEQ multiplex PCR, while the TCRdb copy is restricted to in-frame clones and leaves out a portion. This table has tens of thousands of clones, roughly 70% appearing once. The CDR3 totals 11 residues. V lost 3 bases and J 6 bases, leaving 4 bases between the germline ends. Germline CDR1 is ENHRY and CDR2 is SYGVKD. V and J are TRBV10-3 and TRBJ2-3; D not resolved. The sequence derives from a human donor with acute or convalescent COVID-19. The donor label of this sample is uncertain. The sample was peripheral blood. CDR3 in DNA: TGTGCCATCAGTGACTATGATACGCAGTATTTT. It yields the protein CAISDYDTQYF.